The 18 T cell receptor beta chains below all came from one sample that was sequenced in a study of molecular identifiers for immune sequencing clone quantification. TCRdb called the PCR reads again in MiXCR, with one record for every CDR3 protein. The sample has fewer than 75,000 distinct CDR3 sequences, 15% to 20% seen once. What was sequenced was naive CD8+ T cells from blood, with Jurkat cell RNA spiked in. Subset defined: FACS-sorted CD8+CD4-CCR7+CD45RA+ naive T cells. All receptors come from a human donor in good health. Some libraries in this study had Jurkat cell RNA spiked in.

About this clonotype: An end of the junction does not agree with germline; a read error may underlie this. The CDR3 sequence is CASREGDFGPAYNEQFF. As DNA, the CDR3 is TGTGCCAGCAGGGAAGGGGATTTTGGGCCTGCCTACAATGAGCAGTTCTTC. The genes are TRBV2 and TRBJ2-1, with D possibly being TRBD1 (5 bases). There are 17 residues in the CDR3. Germline assignment: CDR1 SNHLY and CDR2 FYNNEI.

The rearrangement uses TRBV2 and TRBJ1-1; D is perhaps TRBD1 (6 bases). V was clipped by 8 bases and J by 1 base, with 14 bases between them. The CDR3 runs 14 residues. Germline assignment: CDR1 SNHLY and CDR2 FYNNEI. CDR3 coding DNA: TGTGCCAGCTGGGCAGGGGTGACGAACACTGAAGCTTTCTTT. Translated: CASWAGVTNTEAFF.

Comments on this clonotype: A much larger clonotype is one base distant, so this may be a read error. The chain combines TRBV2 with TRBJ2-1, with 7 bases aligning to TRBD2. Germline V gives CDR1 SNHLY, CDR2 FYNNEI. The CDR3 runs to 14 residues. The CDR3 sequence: CASSESGLLNERFF. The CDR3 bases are TGTGCCAGCAGTGAGTCGGGACTACTCAATGAGCGGTTCTTC.

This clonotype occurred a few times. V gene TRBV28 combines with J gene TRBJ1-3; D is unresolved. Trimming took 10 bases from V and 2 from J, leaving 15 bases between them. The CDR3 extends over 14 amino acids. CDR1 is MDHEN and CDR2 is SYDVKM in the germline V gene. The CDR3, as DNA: TGTGCCACCGCCGTCCGGGCCCCTGGAAACACCATATATTTT. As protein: CATAVRAPGNTIYF.

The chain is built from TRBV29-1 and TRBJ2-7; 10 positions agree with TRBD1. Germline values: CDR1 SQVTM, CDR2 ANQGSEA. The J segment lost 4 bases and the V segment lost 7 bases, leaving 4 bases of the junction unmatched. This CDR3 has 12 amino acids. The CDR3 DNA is TGCAGCGGCGGGACAGGGGCTTACGAGCAGTACTTC. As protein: CSGGTGAYEQYF.

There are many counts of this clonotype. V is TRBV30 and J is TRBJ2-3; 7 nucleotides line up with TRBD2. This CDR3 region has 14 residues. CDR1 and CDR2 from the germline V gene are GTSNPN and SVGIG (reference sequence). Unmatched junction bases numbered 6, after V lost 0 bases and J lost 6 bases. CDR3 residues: CAWSVGAGVDTQYF. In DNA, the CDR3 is TGTGCCTGGAGTGTAGGGGCGGGAGTCGATACGCAGTATTTT.

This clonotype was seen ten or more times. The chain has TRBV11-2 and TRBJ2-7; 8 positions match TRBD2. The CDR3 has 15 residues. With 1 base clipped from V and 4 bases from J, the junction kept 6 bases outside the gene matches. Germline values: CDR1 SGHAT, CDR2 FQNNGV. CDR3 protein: CASSLVAGGMYEQYF. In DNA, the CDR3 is TGTGCCAGCAGCTTAGTCGCGGGAGGAATGTACGAGCAGTACTTC. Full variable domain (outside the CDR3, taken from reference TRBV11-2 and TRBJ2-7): EAGVAQSPRYKIIEKRQSVAFWCNPISGHATLYWYQQILGQGPKLLIQFQNNGVVDDSQLPKDRFSAERLKGVDSTLKIQPAKLEDSAVYLCASSLVAGGMYEQYFGPGTRLTVT.

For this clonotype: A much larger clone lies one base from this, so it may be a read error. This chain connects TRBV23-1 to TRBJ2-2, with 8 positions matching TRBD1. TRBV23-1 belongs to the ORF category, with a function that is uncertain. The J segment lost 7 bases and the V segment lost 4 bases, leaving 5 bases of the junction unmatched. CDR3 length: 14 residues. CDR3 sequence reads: CASSPRTGFGELFF. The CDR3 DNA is TGCGCCAGCAGTCCTAGGACAGGGTTCGGGGAGCTGTTTTTT.

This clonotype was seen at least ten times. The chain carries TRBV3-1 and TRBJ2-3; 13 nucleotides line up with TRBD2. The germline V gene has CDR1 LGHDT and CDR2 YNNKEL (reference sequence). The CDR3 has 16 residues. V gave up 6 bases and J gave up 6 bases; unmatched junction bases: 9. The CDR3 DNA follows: TGTGCCAGCAGTCAACTAGCGGGAGGGCCAGGGGATACGCAGTATTTT. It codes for CASSQLAGGPGDTQYF.

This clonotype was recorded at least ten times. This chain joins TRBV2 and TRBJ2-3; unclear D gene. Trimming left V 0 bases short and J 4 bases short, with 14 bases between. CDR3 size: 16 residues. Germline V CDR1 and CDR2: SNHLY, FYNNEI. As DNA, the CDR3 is TGTGCCAGCAGTGAAGCTCTGAAGTATGAGGCAGATACGCAGTATTTT. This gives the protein CASSEALKYEADTQYF.

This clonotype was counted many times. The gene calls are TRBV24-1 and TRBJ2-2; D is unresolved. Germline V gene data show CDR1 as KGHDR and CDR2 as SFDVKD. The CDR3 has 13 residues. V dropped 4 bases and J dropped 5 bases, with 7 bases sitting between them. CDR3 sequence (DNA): TGTGCCACCAGTGACATCTATACCGGGGAGCTGTTTTTT. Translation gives CATSDIYTGELFF.

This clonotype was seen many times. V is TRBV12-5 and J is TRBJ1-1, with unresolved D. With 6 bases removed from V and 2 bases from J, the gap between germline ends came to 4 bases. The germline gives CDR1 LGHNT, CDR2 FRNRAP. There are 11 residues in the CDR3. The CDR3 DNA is TGTGCTAGTGGGCAAAACACTGAAGCTTTCTTT. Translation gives CASGQNTEAFF.

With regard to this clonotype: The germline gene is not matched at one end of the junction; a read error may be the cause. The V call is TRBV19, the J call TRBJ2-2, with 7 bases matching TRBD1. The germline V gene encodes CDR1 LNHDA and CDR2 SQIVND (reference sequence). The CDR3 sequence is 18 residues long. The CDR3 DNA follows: TGTGCCAGTAGTACCCGGGACAGAGGGAAAACGAACACCGGGGAGCCGTTTTTT. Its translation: CASSTRDRGKTNTGEPFF.

The CDR3 bases are TGCGCCAGCAGCTTGCTGGGCTACGAGCAGTACTTC. Translated, it gives CASSLLGYEQYF. V usage is TRBV5-1 and J usage is TRBJ2-7, with unresolved D. Looked up from germline, CDR1 is SGHRS and CDR2 is YFSETQ. V was pared by 1 base and J by 3 bases, with 5 bases between. The CDR3 contains 12 residues.

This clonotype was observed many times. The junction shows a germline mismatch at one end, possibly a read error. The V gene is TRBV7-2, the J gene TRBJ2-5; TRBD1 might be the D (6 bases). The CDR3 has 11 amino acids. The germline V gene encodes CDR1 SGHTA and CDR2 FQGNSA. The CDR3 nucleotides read TGTGCCAGCATAGAGGGGGAGACCCGGTACTTC. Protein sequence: CASIEGETRYF.

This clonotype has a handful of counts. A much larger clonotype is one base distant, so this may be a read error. The CDR3 here is CASRWRGHTEASF. Here the CDR3 DNA reads TGTGCCAGCAGGTGGAGGGGGCACACTGAAGCTTCCTTT. The chain combines TRBV27 with TRBJ1-1, with 7 bases aligning to TRBD1. Germline V gives CDR1 MNHEY, CDR2 SMNVEV (reference sequence). The CDR3 contains 13 residues.

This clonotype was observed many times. Written as DNA, the CDR3 is TGTGCCAGCACCCAGGGGAACGAGCAGTACTTC. This translates into CASTQGNEQYF. The V and J genes are TRBV6-2 or TRBV6-3 and TRBJ2-7, with D perhaps TRBD1 (6 bases). Deletions cut 7 bases from V and 5 bases from J, with 9 bases between. Germline CDR1 reads MNHEY; CDR2 reads SVGEGT. This CDR3 contains 11 residues.

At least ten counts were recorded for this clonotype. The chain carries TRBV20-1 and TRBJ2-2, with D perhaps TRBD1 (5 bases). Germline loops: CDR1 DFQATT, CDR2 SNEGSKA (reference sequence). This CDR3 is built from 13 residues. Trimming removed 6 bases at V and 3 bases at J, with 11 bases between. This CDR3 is CSATQEDTGELFF. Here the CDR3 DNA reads TGCAGTGCCACACAGGAAGACACCGGGGAGCTGTTTTTT.